This T cell receptor beta chain comes out of a study of response to subunit inactivated influenza vaccine. Study-wide results and limits: It was the authors' suggestion that each seasonal influenza vaccination recruits few new T cells.

Trimming removed 10 bases from V and 2 bases from J, with 15 bases in between. This CDR3 is built from 14 residues. Germline assignment: CDR1 SNHLY and CDR2 FYNNEI. Each CDR3 protein gets one entry after TCRdb re-called the RT-PCR reads with MiXCR. This table holds hundreds of thousands of distinct CDR3 sequences, about 7.6% found once. There are many counts of this clonotype. What it recognizes is unknown. This sequence originates from a man aged 50 to 69 who received an inactivated influenza vaccine. V and J are TRBV2 and TRBJ2-1; unclear D gene. Sequenced here: PBMCs from blood, sampled about 24 months after vaccination. CDR3 in amino acids: CATAYSRTYNEQFF. Here the CDR3 DNA reads TGTGCCACCGCCTATAGCAGGACCTACAATGAGCAGTTCTTC.